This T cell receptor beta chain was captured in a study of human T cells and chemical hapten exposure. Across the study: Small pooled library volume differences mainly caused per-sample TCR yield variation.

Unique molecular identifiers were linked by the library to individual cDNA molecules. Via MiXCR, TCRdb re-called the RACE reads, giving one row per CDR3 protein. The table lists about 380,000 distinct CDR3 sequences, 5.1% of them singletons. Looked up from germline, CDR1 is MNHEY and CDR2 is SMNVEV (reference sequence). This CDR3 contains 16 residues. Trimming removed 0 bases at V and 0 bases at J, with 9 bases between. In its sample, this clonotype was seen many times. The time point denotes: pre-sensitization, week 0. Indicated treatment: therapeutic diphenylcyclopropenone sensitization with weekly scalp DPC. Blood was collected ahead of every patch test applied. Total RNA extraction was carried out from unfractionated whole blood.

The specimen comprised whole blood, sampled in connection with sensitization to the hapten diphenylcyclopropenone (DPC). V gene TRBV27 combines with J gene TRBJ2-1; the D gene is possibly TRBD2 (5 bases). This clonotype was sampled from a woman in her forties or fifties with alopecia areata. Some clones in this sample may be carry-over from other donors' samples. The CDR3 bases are TGTGCCAGCAGTTTATCCCTAGCACCCTCCTACAATGAGCAGTTCTTC. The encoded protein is CASSLSLAPSYNEQFF.